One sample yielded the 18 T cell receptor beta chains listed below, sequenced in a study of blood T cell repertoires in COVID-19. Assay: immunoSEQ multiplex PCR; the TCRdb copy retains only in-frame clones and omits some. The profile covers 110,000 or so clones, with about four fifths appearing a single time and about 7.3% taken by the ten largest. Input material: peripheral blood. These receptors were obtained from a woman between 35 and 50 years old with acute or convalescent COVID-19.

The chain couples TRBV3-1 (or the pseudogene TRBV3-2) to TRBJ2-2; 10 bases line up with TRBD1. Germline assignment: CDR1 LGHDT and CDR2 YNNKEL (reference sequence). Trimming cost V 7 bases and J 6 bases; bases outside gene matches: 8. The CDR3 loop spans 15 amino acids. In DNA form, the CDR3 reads TGTGCCAGCAACCGACAGGGGGCTGAGGCCGGGGAGCTGTTTTTT. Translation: CASNRQGAEAGELFF.

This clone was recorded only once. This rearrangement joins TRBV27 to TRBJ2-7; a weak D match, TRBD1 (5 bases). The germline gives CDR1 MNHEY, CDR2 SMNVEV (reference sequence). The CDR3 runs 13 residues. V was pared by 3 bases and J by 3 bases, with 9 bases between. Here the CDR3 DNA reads TGTGCCAGCAGTTTGGGCAGGGACTACGAGCAGTACTTC. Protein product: CASSLGRDYEQYF.

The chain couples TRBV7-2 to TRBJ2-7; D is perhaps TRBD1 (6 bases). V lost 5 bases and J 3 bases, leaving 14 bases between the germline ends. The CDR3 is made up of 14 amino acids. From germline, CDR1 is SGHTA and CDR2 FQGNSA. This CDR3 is CASSQGMGIYEQYF. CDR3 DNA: TGTGCCAGCAGCCAGGGGATGGGTATCTACGAGCAGTACTTC.

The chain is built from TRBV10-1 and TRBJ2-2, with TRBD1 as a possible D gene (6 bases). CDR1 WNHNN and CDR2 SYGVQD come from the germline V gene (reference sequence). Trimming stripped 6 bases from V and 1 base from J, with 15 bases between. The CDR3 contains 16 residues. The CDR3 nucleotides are TGCGCCAGCAGCGCTACGGGGACACAGAACACCGGGGAGCTGTTTTTT. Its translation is CASSATGTQNTGELFF.

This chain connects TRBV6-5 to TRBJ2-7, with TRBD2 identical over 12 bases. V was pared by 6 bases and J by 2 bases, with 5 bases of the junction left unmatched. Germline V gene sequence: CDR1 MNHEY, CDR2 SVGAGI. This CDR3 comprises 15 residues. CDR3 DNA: TGTGCCAGCAGGGGGGGACTAGCGGGTACCTACGAGCAGTACTTC. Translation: CASRGGLAGTYEQYF.

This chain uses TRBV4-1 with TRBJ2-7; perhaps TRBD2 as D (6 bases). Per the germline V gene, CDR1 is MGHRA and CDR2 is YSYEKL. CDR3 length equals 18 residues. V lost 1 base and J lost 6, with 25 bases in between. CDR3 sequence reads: CASSQALTREELGAEQYF. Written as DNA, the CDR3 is TGCGCCAGCAGCCAAGCTCTGACAAGGGAGGAGTTGGGTGCCGAGCAGTACTTC.

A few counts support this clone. The CDR3 nucleotides read TGCGCCAGCAGTGAGTCCTTACCCCGGTACGAGCAGTACTTC. It is translated as CASSESLPRYEQYF. This chain joins TRBV10-1 and TRBJ2-7; D ambiguous. The V end lost 0 bases, the J end lost 4 bases, and 10 bases lay between the germline ends. In germline, CDR1 is WNHNN, CDR2 SYGVQD (reference sequence). The CDR3 runs to 14 residues.

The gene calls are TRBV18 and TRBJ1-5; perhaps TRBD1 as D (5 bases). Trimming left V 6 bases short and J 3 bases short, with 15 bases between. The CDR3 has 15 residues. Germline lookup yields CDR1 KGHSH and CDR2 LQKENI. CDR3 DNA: TGTGCCAGCTCCCGCGGCGGGACCATCAATCAGCCCCAGCATTTT. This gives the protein CASSRGGTINQPQHF.

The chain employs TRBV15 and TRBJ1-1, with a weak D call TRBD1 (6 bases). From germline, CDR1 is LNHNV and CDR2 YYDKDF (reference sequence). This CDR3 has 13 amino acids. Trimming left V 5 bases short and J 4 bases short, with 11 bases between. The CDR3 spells CATSLGGFTEAFF. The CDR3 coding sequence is TGTGCCACCAGCTTAGGGGGTTTCACTGAAGCTTTCTTT.

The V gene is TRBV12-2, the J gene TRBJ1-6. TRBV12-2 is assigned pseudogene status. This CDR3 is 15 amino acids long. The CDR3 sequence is CASRLAQRYGEPLHF. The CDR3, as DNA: TGTGCAAGTCGCTTAGCGCAAAGGTACGGGGAACCCCTCCACTTT.

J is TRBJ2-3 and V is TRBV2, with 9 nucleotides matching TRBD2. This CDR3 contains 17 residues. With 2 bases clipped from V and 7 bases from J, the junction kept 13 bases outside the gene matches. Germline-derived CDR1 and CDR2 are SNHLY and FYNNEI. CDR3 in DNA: TGTGCCAGCAGTGAATATGCGGGCGGGGGGGCGAGGAATACGCAGTATTTT. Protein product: CASSEYAGGGARNTQYF.

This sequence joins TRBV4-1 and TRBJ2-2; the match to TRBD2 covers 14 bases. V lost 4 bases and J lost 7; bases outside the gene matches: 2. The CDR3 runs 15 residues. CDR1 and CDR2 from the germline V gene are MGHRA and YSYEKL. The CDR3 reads CASSRTSGGFGELFF. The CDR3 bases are TGCGCCAGCAGCCGGACTAGCGGGGGGTTCGGGGAGCTGTTTTTT.

For the CDR3, the DNA is TGTGCCAGCAGCCAGGGACTAGCGGGGGAGACGGTCGAGCAGTACTTC. Amino acids: CASSQGLAGETVEQYF. The V call is TRBV11-2, the J call TRBJ2-7; 14 bases align to TRBD2. CDR3 size: 16 residues. Looked up from germline, CDR1 is SGHAT and CDR2 is FQNNGV. The trim removed 5 bases at V and 6 bases at J, leaving 9 bases unmatched.

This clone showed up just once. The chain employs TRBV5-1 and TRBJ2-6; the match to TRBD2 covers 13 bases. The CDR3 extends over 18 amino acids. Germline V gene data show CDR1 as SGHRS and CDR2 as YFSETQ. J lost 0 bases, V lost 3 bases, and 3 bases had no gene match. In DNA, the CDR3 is TGCGCCAGCAGCTCGGGACTAGCGGGGCGCTCTGGGGCCAACGTCCTGACTTTC. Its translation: CASSSGLAGRSGANVLTF.

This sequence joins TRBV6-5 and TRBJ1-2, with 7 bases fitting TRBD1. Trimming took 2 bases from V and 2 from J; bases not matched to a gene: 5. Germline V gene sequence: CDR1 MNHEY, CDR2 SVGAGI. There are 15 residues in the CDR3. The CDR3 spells CASSYTTGANYGYTF. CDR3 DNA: TGTGCCAGCAGTTACACCACAGGGGCCAACTATGGCTACACCTTC.

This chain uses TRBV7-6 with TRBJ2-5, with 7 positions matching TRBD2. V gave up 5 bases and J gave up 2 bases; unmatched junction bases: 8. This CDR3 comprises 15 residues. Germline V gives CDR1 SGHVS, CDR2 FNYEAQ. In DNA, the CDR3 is TGTGCCAGCAGCCTACCCGGGGGGTATCAAGAGACCCAGTACTTC. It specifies CASSLPGGYQETQYF. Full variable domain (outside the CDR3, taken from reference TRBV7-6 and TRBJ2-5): GAGVSQSPRYKVTKRGQDVALRCDPISGHVSLYWYRQALGQGPEFLTYFNYEAQQDKSGLPNDRFSAERPEGSISTLTIQRTEQRDSAMYRCASSLPGGYQETQYFGPGTRLLVL.

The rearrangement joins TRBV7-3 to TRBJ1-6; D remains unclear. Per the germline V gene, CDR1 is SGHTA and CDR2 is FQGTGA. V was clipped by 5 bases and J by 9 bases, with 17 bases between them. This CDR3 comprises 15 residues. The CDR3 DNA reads TGTGCCAGCAGCGTAAATGCAGGAGGAAGTTCACCCCTCCACTTT. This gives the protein CASSVNAGGSSPLHF.

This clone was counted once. The CDR3 here is CASSVRTGYSNQPQHF. CDR3 coding DNA: TGTGCCAGCAGCGTTCGGACAGGGTATAGCAATCAGCCCCAGCATTTT. The chain joins TRBV11-2 to TRBJ1-5; 8 nucleotides line up with TRBD1. The CDR3 loop spans 16 amino acids. The V gene's germline CDR1 is SGHAT and CDR2 FQNNGV. Germline trimming cut 5 bases from V and 0 bases from J; bases unmatched to any gene: 6.